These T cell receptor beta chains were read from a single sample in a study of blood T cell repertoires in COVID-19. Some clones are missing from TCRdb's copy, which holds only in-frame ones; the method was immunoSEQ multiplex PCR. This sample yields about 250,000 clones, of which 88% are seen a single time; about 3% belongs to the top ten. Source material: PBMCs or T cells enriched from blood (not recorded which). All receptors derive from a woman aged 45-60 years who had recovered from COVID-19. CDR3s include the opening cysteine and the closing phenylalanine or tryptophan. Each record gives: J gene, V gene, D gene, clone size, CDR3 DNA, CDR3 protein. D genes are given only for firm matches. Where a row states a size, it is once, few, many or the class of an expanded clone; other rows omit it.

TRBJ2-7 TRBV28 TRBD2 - TGTGCCAGCAGAGCCGGGACTAGCGGGACCTACGAGCAGTACTTC CASRAGTSGTYEQYF
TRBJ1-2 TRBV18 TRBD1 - TGTGCCAGCTCACCTGTGACAGGGGGAGACTATGGCTACACCTTC CASSPVTGGDYGYTF
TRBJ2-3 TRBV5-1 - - TGCGCCAGCAGCTTCGGGGTAACGGGCACAGATACGCAGTATTTT CASSFGVTGTDTQYF
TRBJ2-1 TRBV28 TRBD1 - TGTGCCAGCAGTGGAAGGGACAGGGGGTACAATGAGCAGTTCTTC CASSGRDRGYNEQFF
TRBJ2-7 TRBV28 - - TGTGCCAGCAGACTTGAGGGATCACTTTCCTACGAGCAGTACTTC CASRLEGSLSYEQYF
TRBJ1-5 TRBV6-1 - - TGTGCCAGCAGTGAGACGAGCAGGCAGCCCCAGCATTTT CASSETSRQPQHF
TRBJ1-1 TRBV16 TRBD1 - TGTGCCAGCAGCCAATCCCCGGCCCCAGGGGGCCCTTTCTTT CASSQSPAPGGPFF
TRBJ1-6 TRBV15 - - TGTGCCACCAGCAGAGATCCGGGAGGTAATTCACCCCTCCACTTT CATSRDPGGNSPLHF
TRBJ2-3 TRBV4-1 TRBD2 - TGCGCCAGCAGCCAAGACGGATATAGCGGGAGTACAGATACGCAGTATTTT CASSQDGYSGSTDTQYF
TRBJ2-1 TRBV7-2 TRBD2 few TGTGCCAGCAGCTTACGGGGGAGGGCCACTTACAATGAGCAGTTCTTC CASSLRGRATYNEQFF
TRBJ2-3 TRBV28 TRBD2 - TGTGCCAGTAGGATATCCGGGACTAGCGGGAGGGCAGATACGCAGTATTTT CASRISGTSGRADTQYF
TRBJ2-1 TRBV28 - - TGTGCCAGCAGTTCGAAGGGCCGCGGGGAGTTCTTC CASSSKGRGEFF
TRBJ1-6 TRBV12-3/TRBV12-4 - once TGTGCCAGCAGCCTCAGGTTGGCCCTCCACTTT CASSLRLALHF
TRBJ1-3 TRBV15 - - TGTGCCACCAGCAGAGATGGGCAGGTTGGAAACACCATATATTTT CATSRDGQVGNTIYF
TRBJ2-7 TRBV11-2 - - TGTGCCAGCAGCTTAGGGACAGAGTTCTCCGAGCAGTACTTC CASSLGTEFSEQYF
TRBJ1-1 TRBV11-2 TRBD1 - TGTGCCAGCAGCCCGGGGACAGGGGTGAACACTGAAGCTTTCTTT CASSPGTGVNTEAFF
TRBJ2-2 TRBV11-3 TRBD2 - TGTGCCAGCAGCACTAGCGGACTAGCGGGAGCCGGGGAGCTGTTTTTT CASSTSGLAGAGELFF
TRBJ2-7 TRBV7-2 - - TGTGCCAGCAGCTTGGCCGGGACTGCATACGAGCAGTACTTC CASSLAGTAYEQYF
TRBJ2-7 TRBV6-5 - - TGTGCCAGCAGTTACTCTTTTCGGAGCCTTCCCTACGAGCAGTACTTC CASSYSFRSLPYEQYF
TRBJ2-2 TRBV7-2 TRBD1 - TGTGCCAGCACCCCCCGGGACAGGGGTTTCGGGGAGCTGTTTTTT CASTPRDRGFGELFF
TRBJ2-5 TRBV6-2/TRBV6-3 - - TGTGCCAGCAGTTTAATAACAGGGTCCCAAGAGACCCAGTACTTC CASSLITGSQETQYF
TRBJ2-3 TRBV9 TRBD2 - TGTGCCAGCAGCGGACTAGCGGACACAGATACGCAGTATTTT CASSGLADTDTQYF
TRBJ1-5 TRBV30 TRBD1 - TGTGCCTGGAGAGAAGGGGGCGCCTATCAGCCCCAGCATTTT CAWREGGAYQPQHF
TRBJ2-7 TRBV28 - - TGTGCCAGCAGCGCGGATTGGGAGCAGTACTTC CASSADWEQYF
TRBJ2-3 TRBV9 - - TGTGCCAGCAGCGTAGATCGGAGGGGTGTTAGCACAGATACGCAGTATTTT CASSVDRRGVSTDTQYF
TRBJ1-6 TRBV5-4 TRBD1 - TGTGCCAGCAGCTTGCAGGGGGACGGTTCACCCCTCCACTTT CASSLQGDGSPLHF
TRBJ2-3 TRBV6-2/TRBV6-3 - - TGTGCCAGCAGTTACTCTGGGGCTAGCACAGATACGCAGTATTTT CASSYSGASTDTQYF
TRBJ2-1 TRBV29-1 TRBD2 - TGCAGCGTTGAAGCGAGCGGGAGGGATTCCTACAATGAGCAGTTCTTC CSVEASGRDSYNEQFF
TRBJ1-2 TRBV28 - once TGTGCCAGCAGTACCCATGGGTTAGGCGGCTATGGCTACACCTTC CASSTHGLGGYGYTF
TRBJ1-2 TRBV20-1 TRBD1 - TGCAGTGCGACCAGACAGGGGACGGACTTC CSATRQGTDF
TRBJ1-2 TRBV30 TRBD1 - TGTGCCTGGAGTGTAGGGACAGGGAGTTCTGGCTACACCTTC CAWSVGTGSSGYTF
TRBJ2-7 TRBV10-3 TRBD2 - TGTGCCATCAGTGACGCCCGAGGTGGGACTAGCGTTTCCTCCTACGAGCAGTACTTC CAISDARGGTSVSSYEQYF
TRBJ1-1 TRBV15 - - TGTGCCACCAGCAGAGATATCGGGACAAACACTGAAGCTTTCTTT CATSRDIGTNTEAFF
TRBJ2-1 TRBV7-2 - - TGTGCCAGCAGCCCCCTGGGGGGTAGCTCCTACAATGAGCAGTTCTTC CASSPLGGSSYNEQFF
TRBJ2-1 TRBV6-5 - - TGTGCCAGCAGTTTTCAGACTGGGTCCCACAATGAGCAGTTCTTC CASSFQTGSHNEQFF
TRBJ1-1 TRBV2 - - TGTGCCAGCAGTAGTCCAGGGATGAACACTGAAGCTTTCTTT CASSSPGMNTEAFF
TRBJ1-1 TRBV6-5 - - TGTGCCAGCAGTTACGGGGGCCGCAGAGCGAACACTGAAGCTTTCTTT CASSYGGRRANTEAFF
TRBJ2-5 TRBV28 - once TGTGCCAGCAGGGAGGTGGAGACCCAGTACTTC CASREVETQYF
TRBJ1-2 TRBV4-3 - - TGCGCCAGCAGCCAAGGTTGGGGCGAAGGAGATGGCTACACCTTC CASSQGWGEGDGYTF
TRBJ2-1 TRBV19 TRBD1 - TGTGCCAGTAGTATTGGACAGGGGGCGCGTACTGAGCAGTTCTTC CASSIGQGARTEQFF
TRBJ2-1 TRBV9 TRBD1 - TGTGCCAGCAGCGCAACATCGGGACAGGCATACAATGAGCAGTTCTTC CASSATSGQAYNEQFF
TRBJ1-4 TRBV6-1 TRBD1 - TGTGCCAGCAGTGGACGACAGGGTCTAACTAATGAAAAACTGTTTTTT CASSGRQGLTNEKLFF
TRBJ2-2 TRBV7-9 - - TGTGCCAGCAGCTTTTCAGCGGATTACACCGGGGAGCTGTTTTTT CASSFSADYTGELFF
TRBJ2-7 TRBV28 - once TGTGCCAGCAGTTTCCTCCCGAGCTCCTACGAGCAGTACTTC CASSFLPSSYEQYF
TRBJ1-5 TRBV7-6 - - TGTGCCAGCAGCCCCACCGGGGGGACTAGCAATCAGCCCCAGCATTTT CASSPTGGTSNQPQHF
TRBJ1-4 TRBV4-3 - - TGCGCCAGCAGCCAAGGGACAGCGACCGGTAATGAAAAACTGTTTTTT CASSQGTATGNEKLFF
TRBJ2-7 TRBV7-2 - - TGTGCCAGCAGCTCGGACAGTCCTTCCTACGAGCAGTACTTC CASSSDSPSYEQYF
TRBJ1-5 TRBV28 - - TGTGCCAGCAGTTTCTCCAATCAGCCCCAGCATTTT CASSFSNQPQHF
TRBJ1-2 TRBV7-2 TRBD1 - TGTGCCAGCAGCCAAGAGACAGGGAGTGGCTACACCTTC CASSQETGSGYTF
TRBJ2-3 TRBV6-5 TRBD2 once TGTGCCAGCAGTTACTCTGGGGGACTAGCCACAGATACGCAGTATTTT CASSYSGGLATDTQYF
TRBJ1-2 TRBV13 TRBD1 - TGTGCCAGCAGCTCGAAGATCCCGGGACAGGGGGCGCGAGGCTACACCTTC CASSSKIPGQGARGYTF
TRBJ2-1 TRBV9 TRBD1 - TGTGCCAGCAGCGCACAGGGGGCGGCCTACAATGAGCAGTTCTTC CASSAQGAAYNEQFF